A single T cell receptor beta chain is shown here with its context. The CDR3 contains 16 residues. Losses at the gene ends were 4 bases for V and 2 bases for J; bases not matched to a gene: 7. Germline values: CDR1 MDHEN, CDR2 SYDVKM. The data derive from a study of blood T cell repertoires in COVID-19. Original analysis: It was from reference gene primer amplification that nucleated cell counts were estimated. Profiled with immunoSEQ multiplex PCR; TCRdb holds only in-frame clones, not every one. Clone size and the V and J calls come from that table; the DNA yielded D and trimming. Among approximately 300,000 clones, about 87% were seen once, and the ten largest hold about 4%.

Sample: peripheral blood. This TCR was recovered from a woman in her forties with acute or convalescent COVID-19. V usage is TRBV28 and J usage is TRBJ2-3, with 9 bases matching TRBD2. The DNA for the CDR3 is TGTGCCAGCAGTTACTCCGGGACTAGCTACACAGATACGCAGTATTTT. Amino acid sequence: CASSYSGTSYTDTQYF.